The 27 T cell receptor beta chains given below trace back to one sample, sequenced in a study of T cells after yellow fever vaccination. Via MiXCR, TCRdb re-called the 5' RACE reads, giving one row per CDR3 protein. The repertoire includes about 170,000 distinct CDR3 sequences, roughly 9.6% of them detected once, and 35% to 40% sits in the top ten. This specimen was CD8+ T cells sorted from PBMCs, taken 15 days after the yellow fever booster vaccination. The receptors were sampled from a man between 18 and 29 years old who received the YFV17D yellow fever vaccine.

This clonotype was counted a few times. The rearrangement uses TRBV27 and TRBJ1-5; TRBD1 matches 8 bases. V lost 4 bases to trimming and J lost 10 bases; unmatched junction nucleotides: 0. CDR1 MNHEY and CDR2 SMNVEV come from the germline V gene (reference sequence). The CDR3 loop spans 11 amino acids. The CDR3 sequence is CASSSGGPQHF. CDR3 DNA sequence: TGTGCCAGCAGTTCAGGGGGCCCCCAGCATTTT.

The J gene is TRBJ1-5, the V gene TRBV4-1, with D perhaps matching TRBD1 (5 bases). Looked up from germline, CDR1 is MGHRA and CDR2 is YSYEKL. This CDR3 has 16 residues. The germline V and J ends were trimmed by 0 bases and 1 base, with 10 bases remaining between them. In nucleotides, the CDR3 is TGCGCCAGCAGCCAAGATCCCGGGGGAAGCAATCAGCCCCAGCATTTT. The encoded protein is CASSQDPGGSNQPQHF.

V usage is TRBV20-1 and J usage is TRBJ1-2, with unresolved D. From germline, CDR1 is DFQATT and CDR2 SNEGSKA (reference sequence). Trimming took off 5 bases at V and 1 base at J, with 5 bases between the two ends. CDR3 size: 11 residues. CDR3 sequence (DNA): TGCAGTGCTCCAGATAACTATGGCTACACCTTC. Translating it yields CSAPDNYGYTF.

V and J are TRBV7-6 and TRBJ1-1, with D perhaps TRBD1 (5 bases). Germline V lookup: CDR1 SGHVS, CDR2 FNYEAQ. The CDR3 consists of 15 residues. V lost 0 bases and J lost 0, with 8 bases in between. The CDR3 DNA reads TGTGCCAGCAGCTTAGCTGGGGCCATGAACACTGAAGCTTTCTTT. Translation gives CASSLAGAMNTEAFF.

The chain's CDR3 is CASSQVFPENTGELFF. The CDR3 coding sequence is TGCGCCAGCAGCCAAGTTTTCCCGGAGAACACCGGGGAGCTGTTTTTT. The rearrangement joins TRBV4-1 to TRBJ2-2; no clear D. The CDR3 has 16 amino acids. Germline CDR1 MGHRA, CDR2 YSYEKL. The germline V and J ends were trimmed by 1 base and 1 base, with 10 bases remaining between them.

V and J are TRBV5-1 and TRBJ2-1; TRBD2 aligns across 14 bases. The CDR3 consists of 17 residues. Germline V gives CDR1 SGHRS, CDR2 YFSETQ. After removal of 4 bases from V and 7 bases from J, the junction contained 10 bases not matched to a gene. CDR3 sequence: CASSTGRLAGGVNEQFF. The CDR3 DNA reads as TGCGCCAGCAGCACCGGCAGACTAGCGGGGGGGGTAAATGAGCAGTTCTTC.

This clonotype has a count of ten or more. This rearrangement joins TRBV24-1 to TRBJ2-2, with TRBD2 matching 7 bases. Per germline, CDR1 KGHDR and CDR2 SFDVKD. V trimming: 12 bases; J trimming: 1 base; junction bases outside the gene matches: 7. This CDR3 has 14 amino acids. CDR3 amino acids: CAVQGGRNTGELFF. The CDR3 nucleotides read TGTGCCGTCCAGGGCGGGAGGAACACCGGGGAGCTGTTTTTT.

This clonotype has a count of ten or more. This sequence joins TRBV27 and TRBJ2-7; 9 bases are shared with TRBD1. The CDR3 is 12 residues long. CDR1 is MNHEY and CDR2 is SMNVEV in the germline V gene (reference sequence). The ends lost 8 bases at V and 6 bases at J; junction bases unmatched: 5. The CDR3 sequence is CASGQGISEQYF. The CDR3 DNA is TGTGCCAGCGGACAGGGGATTAGCGAGCAGTACTTC.

This clonotype was seen many times. The CDR3 loop is CASRYGTGAVEAFF. As DNA, the CDR3 is TGCGCCTCTCGATATGGGACAGGGGCGGTTGAAGCTTTCTTT. This chain connects TRBV4-1 to TRBJ1-1; 10 bases are shared with TRBD1. The V segment lost 11 bases and the J segment 7 bases; nucleotides outside the gene matches: 13. The germline CDR1 and CDR2 sequences are MGHRA and YSYEKL. This CDR3 is 14 amino acids long.

The rearrangement links TRBV4-1 to TRBJ1-3; D uncertain. V lost 4 bases, J lost 2 bases, and 12 bases lay in between. Germline V gene lookup returns CDR1 MGHRA and CDR2 YSYEKL. CDR3 length: 15 residues. This CDR3 reads CASSLSAAAGNTIYF. The CDR3 nucleotides read TGCGCCAGCAGCCTCTCAGCGGCGGCTGGAAACACCATATATTTT.

J is TRBJ2-1 and V is TRBV9, with 7 bases identical to TRBD2. Looked up from germline, CDR1 is SGDLS and CDR2 is YYNGEE. The length of the CDR3 is 16 residues. V shed 3 bases and J 0 bases; nucleotides not matched to a gene: 6. The CDR3 DNA is TGTGCCAGCAGCGGGGGGGGATTCCCCTCCTACAATGAGCAGTTCTTC. It encodes CASSGGGFPSYNEQFF.

This clonotype appeared a few times. The rearrangement joins TRBV28 to TRBJ2-5; 9 bases are shared with TRBD1. The CDR3 extends over 14 amino acids. V shed 5 bases, J shed 3 bases, and the junction held 4 bases outside the gene matches. Germline V lookup: CDR1 MDHEN, CDR2 SYDVKM. CDR3 in DNA: TGTGCCAGCAGTCTCGACAGGGGGGAAGAGACCCAGTACTTC. Translation gives CASSLDRGEETQYF.

This clonotype was observed a handful of times. This rearrangement joins TRBV9 to TRBJ2-5; D not certain. The CDR3 runs to 14 residues. Germline loops: CDR1 SGDLS, CDR2 YYNGEE. The V end was cut by 0 bases, the J end by 5 bases, with 11 bases between. The CDR3 region has the DNA TGTGCCAGCAGCGTAGGGTCCGATCGGGAGACCCAGTACTTC. This codes for CASSVGSDRETQYF.

The chain joins TRBV6-2 or TRBV6-3 to TRBJ2-1, with D uncertain. Per the germline V gene, CDR1 is MNHEY and CDR2 is SVGEGT. V shed 2 bases and J shed 8 bases, with 16 bases lying between them. The length of the CDR3 is 15 residues. CDR3: CASSYAIGLSDEQFF. For the CDR3, the DNA is TGTGCCAGCAGTTACGCCATCGGTCTCTCTGATGAGCAGTTCTTC.

This clonotype was seen only a few times. The CDR3 spells CASSGEDRGWYEQFF. CDR3 nucleotide sequence: TGTGCCAGCAGCGGGGAGGACAGGGGATGGTATGAGCAGTTCTTC. V is TRBV7-6 and J is TRBJ2-1, with TRBD1 matching over 9 bases. Per the germline V gene, CDR1 is SGHVS and CDR2 is FNYEAQ. V gave up 5 bases and J gave up 8 bases; unmatched junction bases: 10. The CDR3 totals 15 residues.

This chain links TRBV12-3 or TRBV12-4 with TRBJ2-2; TRBD1 matches 8 bases. V lost 6 bases, J lost 6 bases, and 12 bases stayed unmatched. The CDR3 is 16 amino acids. CDR3 region: CASSLPDREGAGELFF. The CDR3 nucleotides are TGTGCCAGCAGCCTTCCGGACAGGGAAGGTGCCGGGGAGCTGTTTTTT.

Only a few counts were recorded for this clonotype. The rearrangement links TRBV6-5 to TRBJ2-5, with no clear D. Looked up from germline, CDR1 is MNHEY and CDR2 is SVGAGI. Between the trimmed V and J ends, which lost 2 bases and 3 bases, there was a span of 10 bases. The length of the CDR3 is 14 residues. The CDR3 DNA follows: TGTGCCAGCAGTTACCTCGGGTCCGAAGAGACCCAGTACTTC. It translates to CASSYLGSEETQYF.

The chain recombines TRBV7-8 with TRBJ2-7; TRBD2 is a possible D gene (5 bases). Trimming removed 2 bases from V and 5 bases from J, with 13 bases in between. The CDR3 is 14 amino acids. Germline loops: CDR1 SGHVS, CDR2 FQNEAQ. CDR3 amino acids: CASSLTTTRNEQYV. The CDR3 DNA is TGTGCCAGCAGCTTAACGACTACCCGCAACGAGCAGTACGTC.

This clonotype has more than one count but fewer than ten. The V gene is TRBV27, the J gene TRBJ1-1; D gene ambiguous. The CDR3 contains 13 residues. Between the trimmed V and J ends, which lost 2 bases and 0 bases, there was a span of 4 bases. Germline CDR1 reads MNHEY; CDR2 reads SMNVEV (reference sequence). The CDR3 loop reads CASSLMMNTEAFF. Here the CDR3 DNA reads TGTGCCAGCAGTTTAATGATGAACACTGAAGCTTTCTTT.

The chain uses TRBV20-1 and TRBJ2-4; D not certain. V was shortened by 8 bases and J by 5 bases, with 16 bases between the two germline ends. In germline, CDR1 is DFQATT, CDR2 SNEGSKA (reference sequence). The CDR3 is made up of 13 amino acids. The DNA of the CDR3 is TGCAGTATTAGAGGTTTTGGGGAAAACATTCAGTACTTC. Residues: CSIRGFGENIQYF.

There are a few counts of this clonotype. The rearrangement uses TRBV10-3 and TRBJ1-5; TRBD1 is a possible D gene (6 bases). With 10 bases removed from V and 0 bases from J, the gap between germline ends came to 16 bases. From germline, CDR1 is ENHRY and CDR2 SYGVKD. This CDR3 region has 15 residues. The CDR3 loop reads CATNTGTYSNQPQHF. The CDR3 nucleotides read TGTGCCACCAATACAGGGACCTATAGCAATCAGCCCCAGCATTTT.

This clonotype turned up a few times. The rearrangement joins TRBV7-9 to TRBJ1-2, with unresolved D. Germline values: CDR1 SEHNR, CDR2 FQNEAQ (reference sequence). V was pared by 4 bases and J by 2 bases, with 17 bases between. The CDR3 covers 16 residues. This CDR3 is CASSSAQDRENYGYTF. The DNA of the CDR3 is TGTGCCAGCAGCTCCGCCCAGGACCGAGAAAACTATGGCTACACCTTC.

This clonotype has at least ten counts. The V and J genes are TRBV12-3 or TRBV12-4 and TRBJ2-3; 10 bases match TRBD1. Germline trimming cut 7 bases from V and 6 bases from J; bases unmatched to any gene: 4. The CDR3 spans 13 residues. CDR3 coding DNA: TGTGCCAGCACCAAGGGACAGGGGGATACGCAGTATTTT. It is translated as CASTKGQGDTQYF.

This clonotype was seen more than once but under ten times. The chain recombines TRBV9 with TRBJ1-2; D unresolved. This CDR3 has 15 residues. Deletions cut 0 bases from V and 5 bases from J, with 14 bases between. The germline V gene has CDR1 SGDLS and CDR2 YYNGEE. CDR3 coding DNA: TGTGCCAGCAGCGTAGCCGGAGCGGCGGCGTATGGCTACACCTTC. Residues: CASSVAGAAAYGYTF.

This clonotype occurred a few times. This sequence joins TRBV9 and TRBJ1-5; the D gene is possibly TRBD1 (6 bases). This CDR3 has 13 amino acids. Germline assignment: CDR1 SGDLS and CDR2 YYNGEE. V lost 3 bases, J lost 5 bases, and 9 bases lay in between. CDR3 nucleotide sequence: TGTGCCAGCAGCGAGGGGGGGTATCAGCCCCAGCATTTT. Protein sequence: CASSEGGYQPQHF.

This clonotype has more than one count but fewer than ten. The V call is TRBV20-1, the J call TRBJ1-1; 8 bases fit TRBD1. The V gene's germline CDR1 is DFQATT and CDR2 SNEGSKA (reference sequence). The length of the CDR3 is 13 residues. Trimming at V came to 2 bases and at J to 8 bases, leaving 7 bases not matched to a gene. The CDR3 reads CSARSQGAPEAFF. The CDR3 DNA reads TGCAGTGCTAGAAGCCAGGGGGCCCCGGAAGCTTTCTTT.

This clonotype was counted once. The chain couples TRBV7-9 to TRBJ2-5; TRBD1 is a possible D gene (6 bases). The CDR3 contains 16 residues. CDR1 is SEHNR, CDR2 FQNEAQ, per germline (reference sequence). Trimming pared 5 bases from V and 2 bases from J, leaving 18 bases between. CDR3: CASSTQGRGEQETQYF. CDR3 DNA: TGTGCCAGCAGCACGCAGGGGAGAGGGGAGCAAGAGACCCAGTACTTC. Full variable domain (outside the CDR3, taken from reference TRBV7-9 and TRBJ2-5): DTGVSQNPRHKITKRGQNVTFRCDPISEHNRLYWYRQTLGQGPEFLTYFQNEAQLEKSRLLSDRFSAERPKGSFSTLEIQRTEQGDSAMYLCASSTQGRGEQETQYFGPGTRLLVL.